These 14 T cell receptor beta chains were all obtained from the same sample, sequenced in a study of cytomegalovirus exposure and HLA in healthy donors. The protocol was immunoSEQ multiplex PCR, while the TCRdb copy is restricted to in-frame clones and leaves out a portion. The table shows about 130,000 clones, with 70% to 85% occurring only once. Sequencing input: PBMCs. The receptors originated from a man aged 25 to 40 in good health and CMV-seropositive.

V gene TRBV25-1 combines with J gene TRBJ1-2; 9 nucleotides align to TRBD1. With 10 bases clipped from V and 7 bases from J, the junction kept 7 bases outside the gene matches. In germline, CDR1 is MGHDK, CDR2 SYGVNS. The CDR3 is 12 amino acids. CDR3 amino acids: CATRTGAGGYTF. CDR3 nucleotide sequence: TGTGCCACCAGGACAGGGGCGGGTGGCTACACCTTC.

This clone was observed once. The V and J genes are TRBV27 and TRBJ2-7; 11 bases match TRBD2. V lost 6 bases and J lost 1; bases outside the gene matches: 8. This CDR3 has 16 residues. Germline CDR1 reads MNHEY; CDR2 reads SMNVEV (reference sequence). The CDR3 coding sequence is TGTGCCAGCAGCTCCTCTAGCGGGGGGACGTCCTACGAGCAGTACTTC. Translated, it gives CASSSSSGGTSYEQYF.

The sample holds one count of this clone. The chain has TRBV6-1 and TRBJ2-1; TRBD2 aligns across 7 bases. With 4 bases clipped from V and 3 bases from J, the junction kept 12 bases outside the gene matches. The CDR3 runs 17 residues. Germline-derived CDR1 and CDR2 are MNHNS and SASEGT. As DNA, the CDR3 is TGTGCCAGCAGTGCCCCCGGCGCGGGAGTCGGCTACAATGAGCAGTTCTTC. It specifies CASSAPGAGVGYNEQFF.

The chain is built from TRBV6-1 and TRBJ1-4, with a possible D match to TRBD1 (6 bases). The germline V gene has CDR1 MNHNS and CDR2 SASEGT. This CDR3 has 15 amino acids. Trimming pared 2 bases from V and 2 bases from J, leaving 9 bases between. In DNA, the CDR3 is TGTGCCAGCAGTGAAAGGCAGGGGACTAATGAAAAACTGTTTTTT. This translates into CASSERQGTNEKLFF.

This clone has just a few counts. This chain's CDR3 is CASSTGGWPIGPYGYTF. The CDR3 bases are TGCGCCAGCAGCACAGGGGGGTGGCCCATCGGCCCATATGGCTACACCTTC. The chain recombines TRBV5-1 with TRBJ1-2; 8 bases fit TRBD1. V dropped 4 bases and J dropped 5; count of bases not matched to a gene: 16. Germline V gene sequence: CDR1 SGHRS, CDR2 YFSETQ. This CDR3 contains 17 residues.

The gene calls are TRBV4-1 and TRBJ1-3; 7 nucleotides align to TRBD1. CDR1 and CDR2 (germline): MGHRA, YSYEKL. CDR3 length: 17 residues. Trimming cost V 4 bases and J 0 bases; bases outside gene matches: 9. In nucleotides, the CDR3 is TGCGCCAGCAGCCTCCGGAGGGGGCCTAACTCTGGAAACACCATATATTTT. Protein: CASSLRRGPNSGNTIYF.

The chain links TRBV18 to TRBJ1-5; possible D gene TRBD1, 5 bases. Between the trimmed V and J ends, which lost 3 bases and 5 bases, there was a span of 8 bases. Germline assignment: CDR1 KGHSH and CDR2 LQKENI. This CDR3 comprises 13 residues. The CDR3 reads CASSPDTDQPQHF. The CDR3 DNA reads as TGTGCCAGCTCACCGGACACGGATCAGCCCCAGCATTTT. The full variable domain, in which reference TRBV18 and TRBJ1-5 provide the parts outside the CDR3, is NAGVMQNPRHLVRRRGQEARLRCSPMKGHSHVYWYRQLPEEGLKFMVYLQKENIIDESGMPKERFSAEFPKEGPSILRIQQVVRGDSAAYFCASSPDTDQPQHFGDGTRLSIL.

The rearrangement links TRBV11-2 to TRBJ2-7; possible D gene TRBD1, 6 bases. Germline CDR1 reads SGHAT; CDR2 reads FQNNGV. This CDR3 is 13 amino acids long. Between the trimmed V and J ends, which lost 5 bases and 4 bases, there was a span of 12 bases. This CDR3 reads CASSTGWSYEQYF. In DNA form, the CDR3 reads TGTGCCAGCAGCACAGGGTGGTCGTACGAGCAGTACTTC.

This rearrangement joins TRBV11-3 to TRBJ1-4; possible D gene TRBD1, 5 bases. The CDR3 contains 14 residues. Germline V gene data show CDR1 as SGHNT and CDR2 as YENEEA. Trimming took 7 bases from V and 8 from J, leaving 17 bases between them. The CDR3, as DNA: TGTGCCAGCACCTTTGGGGGGTCTAGGGAAAAACTGTTTTTT. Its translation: CASTFGGSREKLFF.

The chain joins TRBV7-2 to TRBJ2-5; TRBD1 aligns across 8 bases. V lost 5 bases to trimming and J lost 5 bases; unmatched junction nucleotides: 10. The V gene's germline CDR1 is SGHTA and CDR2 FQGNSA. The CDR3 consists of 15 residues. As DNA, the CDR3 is TGTGCCAGCAGCCTTCGACAGGGGAATCGTGAGACCCAGTACTTC. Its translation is CASSLRQGNRETQYF.

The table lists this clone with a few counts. DNA for the CDR3: TGCGCCAGCAGCCTACAGAGAGAGACCCAGTACTTC. As protein: CASSLQRETQYF. The chain is built from TRBV5-1 and TRBJ2-5; no clear D. The germline gives CDR1 SGHRS, CDR2 YFSETQ. V lost 4 bases and J lost 4, with 8 bases in between. This CDR3 is 12 amino acids long.

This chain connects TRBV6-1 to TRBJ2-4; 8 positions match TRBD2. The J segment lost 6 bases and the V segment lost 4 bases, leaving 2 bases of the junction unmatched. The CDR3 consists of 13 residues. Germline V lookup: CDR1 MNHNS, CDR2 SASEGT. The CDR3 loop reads CASSGGLVNIQYF. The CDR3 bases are TGTGCCAGCAGTGGGGGACTAGTAAACATTCAGTACTTC.

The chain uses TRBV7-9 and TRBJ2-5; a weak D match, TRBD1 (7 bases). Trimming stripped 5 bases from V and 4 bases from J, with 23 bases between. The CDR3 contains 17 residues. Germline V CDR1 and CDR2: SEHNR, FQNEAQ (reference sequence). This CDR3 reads CASSPEAVQGRRETQYF. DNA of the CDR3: TGTGCCAGCAGCCCCGAAGCAGTACAGGGGAGGAGAGAGACCCAGTACTTC.

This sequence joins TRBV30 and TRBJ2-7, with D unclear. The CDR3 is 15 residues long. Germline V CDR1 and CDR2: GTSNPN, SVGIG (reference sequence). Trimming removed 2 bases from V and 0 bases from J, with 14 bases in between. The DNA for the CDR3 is TGTGCCTGGAGTCCCCCCGTCGTCGGCTCCTACGAGCAGTACTTC. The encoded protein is CAWSPPVVGSYEQYF. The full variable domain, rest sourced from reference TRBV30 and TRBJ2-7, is SQTIHQWPATLVQPVGSPLSLECTVEGTSNPNLYWYRQAAGRGLQLLFYSVGIGQISSEVPQNLSASRPQDRQFILSSKKLLLSDSGFYLCAWSPPVVGSYEQYFGPGTRLTVT.